This record concerns one T cell receptor beta chain sequence. CDR1 and CDR2 (germline): SGHAT, FQNNGV. J lost 2 bases, V lost 6 bases, and 9 bases had no gene match. This CDR3 spans 16 amino acids. The method was immunoSEQ multiplex PCR; TCRdb's version includes in-frame clones alone and lacks a portion of them. The table has some 180,000 clones, roughly 82% seen once. The source of the sample is a study of blood T cell repertoires in COVID-19. At the level of the study: Samples representing acute and convalescent COVID-19 were sourced from the United States, Italy and Spain.

The specimen was peripheral blood. The chain uses TRBV11-2 and TRBJ2-3, with 9 bases that match TRBD2. This clonotype was obtained from an older woman with COVID-19, enrolled during active disease. CDR3 coding DNA: TGTGCCAGCAGGCCTAGCGGGACACCCAACACAGATACGCAGTATTTT. Translation: CASRPSGTPNTDTQYF.